Presented here are 29 T cell receptor beta chains from one specimen sequenced in a study of type 1 and type 2 diabetes patients. PCR was run on genomic DNA. Amplification of the beta chain CDR3 used 30 forward and 13 reverse multiplex primers. From the multiplex PCR reads, TCRdb called clonotypes with MiXCR, one entry per CDR3 protein. The data hold 280,000 or so distinct CDR3 sequences, with over 45% observed a single time. Sequenced input: peripheral blood mononuclear cells (PBMCs). The receptors here all came from a man aged 18 to 30 with type 2 diabetes.

The V and J genes are TRBV6-5 and TRBJ1-5; TRBD1 agrees at 8 bases. The length of the CDR3 is 15 residues. V dropped 10 bases and J dropped 5; count of bases not matched to a gene: 13. CDR1 and CDR2 from the germline V gene are MNHEY and SVGAGI. CDR3 in amino acids: CATIREQGVDQPQHF. The CDR3, as DNA: TGTGCCACGATTCGAGAACAGGGGGTGGATCAGCCCCAGCATTTT.

This clonotype was counted between two and nine times. This chain uses TRBV5-1 with TRBJ2-1, with D unresolved. The CDR3 is 13 amino acids. Germline assignment: CDR1 SGHRS and CDR2 YFSETQ. Trimming pared 8 bases from V and 10 bases from J, leaving 19 bases between. CDR3 protein: CASEENYGQEQFF. CDR3 sequence (DNA): TGCGCCAGTGAAGAAAATTACGGCCAGGAGCAGTTCTTC.

Concerning this clonotype: This likely came from a read error, as a far larger clone is one base away. The conserved phenylalanine or tryptophan is not found at the CDR3 terminus, so this likely reflects a read error. The chain uses TRBV12-3 or TRBV12-4 and TRBJ2-7; D gene ambiguous. The V end was cut by 1 base, the J end by 4 bases, with 2 bases between. The CDR3 contains 11 residues. CDR3 in DNA: TGTGCCAGCAGTTTAGGGTACGAGCAGTACCTC. Residues: CASSLGYEQYL.

The chain couples TRBV11-2 to TRBJ2-7, with 9 bases fitting TRBD1. From germline, CDR1 is SGHAT and CDR2 FQNNGV. The V segment lost 4 bases and the J segment 6 bases; nucleotides outside the gene matches: 13. The CDR3 totals 16 residues. The CDR3 DNA reads TGTGCCAGCAGCTGGGAGGGGACAGGGAAATTCGGCGAGCAGTACTTC. Encoded protein: CASSWEGTGKFGEQYF.

The V call is TRBV25-1, the J call TRBJ2-5; TRBD1 is a possible D gene (7 bases). The germline V and J ends were trimmed by 1 base and 4 bases, with 13 bases remaining between them. The germline CDR1 and CDR2 sequences are MGHDK and SYGVNS. The CDR3 is made up of 15 amino acids. The CDR3 DNA sequence: TGTGCCAGCAGTGAATGGGGGGCAGGGGGAGAGACCCAGTACTTC. It is translated as CASSEWGAGGETQYF.

CDR3 sequence reads: CASSGDRGWGYGYTF. The CDR3 bases are TGTGCCAGCAGTGGTGACAGGGGTTGGGGCTATGGCTACACCTTC. The chain couples TRBV13 to TRBJ1-2; TRBD1 matches at 8 bases. CDR1 PRHDT and CDR2 FYEKMQ come from the germline V gene (reference sequence). J lost 4 bases, V lost 6 bases, and 10 bases had no gene match. This CDR3 spans 15 amino acids.

This clonotype occurred many times. The V gene is TRBV30, the J gene TRBJ2-5; TRBD1 matches at 8 bases. The CDR3 covers 12 residues. Trimming at V came to 5 bases and at J to 2 bases, leaving 1 base not matched to a gene. The germline V gene has CDR1 GTSNPN and CDR2 SVGIG (reference sequence). The CDR3 sequence: CAWGDRQETQYF. The DNA for the CDR3 is TGTGCCTGGGGGGACAGGCAAGAGACCCAGTACTTC.

There are a few counts of this clonotype. The chain has TRBV20-1 and TRBJ2-1; D is unresolved. Germline CDR1 reads DFQATT; CDR2 reads SNEGSKA (reference sequence). The CDR3 is 15 residues long. Trimming shortened V by 0 bases and J by 0 bases, and 9 bases separated the two germline ends. The CDR3 DNA sequence: TGCAGTGCTAGAGACAGGTCGGTCTCCTACAATGAGCAGTTCTTC. Amino acids: CSARDRSVSYNEQFF.

This chain links TRBV5-1 with TRBJ1-6; D unresolved. Germline V gives CDR1 SGHRS, CDR2 YFSETQ. This CDR3 is built from 14 residues. Trimming removed 0 bases at V and 1 base at J, with 2 bases between. CDR3: CASSLGSYNSPLHF. CDR3 DNA: TGCGCCAGCAGCTTGGGATCCTATAATTCACCCCTCCACTTT.

The chain employs TRBV5-5 and TRBJ2-5, with D possibly TRBD1 on 6 matching bases. Trimming stripped 1 base from V and 2 bases from J, with 12 bases between. This CDR3 comprises 15 residues. The germline gives CDR1 SGHKS, CDR2 YYEKEE (reference sequence). This CDR3 is CASSLNRVRQETQYF. DNA of the CDR3: TGTGCCAGCAGCTTGAACAGGGTGCGGCAAGAGACCCAGTACTTC.

The chain joins TRBV30 to TRBJ2-7, with 9 bases that match TRBD1. CDR3 length equals 17 residues. Germline V gene lookup returns CDR1 GTSNPN and CDR2 SVGIG (reference sequence). J gave up 3 bases and V 3 bases, and 15 bases lay outside the gene matches. This CDR3 is CAWRAGPGQGHHYEQYF. Written as DNA, the CDR3 is TGTGCCTGGAGGGCAGGACCGGGACAGGGACATCACTACGAGCAGTACTTC.

CDR3 in amino acids: CASSLALQSSGSSYNEQFF. CDR3 DNA sequence: TGTGCCAGCAGTTTAGCGCTACAATCTAGCGGGAGCTCCTACAATGAGCAGTTCTTC. This sequence joins TRBV12-3 or TRBV12-4 and TRBJ2-1, with TRBD2 identical over 10 bases. The length of the CDR3 is 19 residues. After removal of 0 bases from V and 0 bases from J, the junction contained 8 bases not matched to a gene.

CDR3 DNA sequence: TGCGCCAGCAGCTTGGGAAAGGACAGCACGGCGAACTATGGCTACACCTTC. Protein sequence: CASSLGKDSTANYGYTF. The chain is built from TRBV5-1 and TRBJ1-2, with D possibly being TRBD1 (6 bases). V lost 0 bases and J lost 2, with 17 bases in between. The CDR3 covers 17 residues. Germline V gives CDR1 SGHRS, CDR2 YFSETQ.

The genes are TRBV2 and TRBJ1-1; a possible D gene is TRBD1 (5 bases). V lost 7 bases and J lost 11, with 23 bases in between. The CDR3 has 14 amino acids. In germline, CDR1 is SNHLY, CDR2 FYNNEI. The CDR3 region is CASINTGTAIRAFF. The DNA for the CDR3 is TGTGCCAGCATCAATACCGGGACGGCAATACGGGCTTTCTTT. The full variable domain, its missing parts supplied by reference TRBV2 and TRBJ1-1, is EPEVTQTPSHQVTQMGQEVILRCVPISNHLYFYWYRQILGQKVEFLVSFYNNEISEKSEIFDDQFSVERPDGSNFTLKIRSTKLEDSAMYFCASINTGTAIRAFFGQGTRLTVV.

The table lists this clonotype with many counts. This chain links TRBV14 with TRBJ2-7; weak D call: TRBD1 (6 bases). The CDR3 is 13 amino acids. Trimming removed 1 base at V and 3 bases at J, with 7 bases between. CDR1 is SGHDN, CDR2 FVKESK, per germline. CDR3 DNA: TGTGCCAGCAGCCAAGGGACAGACTACGAGCAGTACTTC. The encoded protein is CASSQGTDYEQYF.

This clonotype occurred a few times. The chain joins TRBV12-5 to TRBJ1-1; TRBD1 matches 7 bases. J gave up 1 base and V 6 bases, and 5 bases lay outside the gene matches. Germline V CDR1 and CDR2: LGHNT, FRNRAP. The length of the CDR3 is 14 residues. CDR3 amino acids: CASGRDSRNTEAFF. The CDR3 DNA sequence: TGTGCTAGTGGGAGGGACAGTAGGAACACTGAAGCTTTCTTT.

This clonotype was recorded many times. This sequence joins TRBV15 and TRBJ2-6; maybe TRBD2 (7 bases). Looked up from germline, CDR1 is LNHNV and CDR2 is YYDKDF (reference sequence). Trimming shortened V by 3 bases and J by 0 bases, and 18 bases separated the two germline ends. The CDR3 runs 19 residues. CDR3 nucleotide sequence: TGTGCCACCAGCAGTAGGGGGGGGGGAATCGCCTCTGGGGCCAACGTCCTGACTTTC. Translated: CATSSRGGGIASGANVLTF.

The chain employs TRBV2 and TRBJ2-5, with D perhaps TRBD2 (6 bases). In germline, CDR1 is SNHLY, CDR2 FYNNEI. V was shortened by 7 bases and J by 4 bases, with 13 bases between the two germline ends. The CDR3 is made up of 13 amino acids. Written as DNA, the CDR3 is TGTGCCAGCAAGACGGGAGCGGCAGAGACCCAGTACTTC. Translating it yields CASKTGAAETQYF.

This clonotype was seen more than once but under ten times. The genes are TRBV19 and TRBJ2-1; 9 bases agree with TRBD1. CDR3 length equals 14 residues. The trim removed 8 bases at V and 3 bases at J, leaving 5 bases unmatched. Germline V gene data show CDR1 as LNHDA and CDR2 as SQIVND (reference sequence). The DNA of the CDR3 is TGTGCCAGTCGCCGGGACAGGGACTACAATGAGCAGTTCTTC. Its protein is CASRRDRDYNEQFF.

Concerning this clonotype itself: Relative to the germline gene, one junction end is altered; a read error may explain this. The V gene is TRBV20-1, the J gene TRBJ2-3; weak D call: TRBD1 (6 bases). The CDR3 runs 12 residues. Per the germline V gene, CDR1 is DFQATT and CDR2 is SNEGSKA (reference sequence). CDR3 residues: CSAREPTGTQYF. The CDR3 coding sequence is TGCAGTGCTAGAGAACCGACAGGTACGCAGTATTTT.

V gene TRBV6-6 combines with J gene TRBJ2-5, with 10 bases matching TRBD2. J gave up 2 bases and V 6 bases, and 3 bases lay outside the gene matches. Germline CDR1 MNHNY, CDR2 SVGAGI (reference sequence). This CDR3 is 14 amino acids long. CDR3 coding DNA: TGTGCCAGCAGGGCAGCGGGAGGGCAAGAGACCCAGTACTTC. This gives the protein CASRAAGGQETQYF.

The chain combines TRBV19 with TRBJ1-1; 8 bases are a match to TRBD1. CDR1 and CDR2 (germline): LNHDA, SQIVND (reference sequence). The trim removed 5 bases at V and 3 bases at J, leaving 11 bases unmatched. The CDR3 runs to 16 residues. CDR3 loop: CASSGAGGRIDTEAFF. The CDR3 nucleotides are TGTGCCAGTAGTGGGGCAGGGGGCAGGATAGACACTGAAGCTTTCTTT.

This rearrangement joins TRBV20-1 to TRBJ2-2; 7 nucleotides match TRBD1. V shed 6 bases, J shed 2 bases, and the junction held 6 bases outside the gene matches. The germline CDR1 and CDR2 sequences are DFQATT and SNEGSKA (reference sequence). The CDR3 is made up of 14 amino acids. For the CDR3, the DNA is TGCAGTGCCAGCCGGGACAGAAACACCGGGGAGCTGTTTTTT. Residues: CSASRDRNTGELFF.

The V gene is TRBV19, the J gene TRBJ1-2, with D uncertain. Per the germline V gene, CDR1 is LNHDA and CDR2 is SQIVND (reference sequence). Trimming removed 6 bases at V and 8 bases at J, with 13 bases between. The CDR3 runs 12 residues. The CDR3 here is CASRFPWGGYTF. The CDR3 DNA reads as TGTGCCAGTAGATTCCCTTGGGGAGGCTACACCTTC.

In its sample, this clonotype was seen a few times. The chain is built from TRBV13 and TRBJ2-7; 10 positions match TRBD2. Germline CDR1 PRHDT, CDR2 FYEKMQ (reference sequence). The V and J ends lost 5 bases and 7 bases, in that order; junction bases with no gene match: 8. The CDR3 runs to 14 residues. This CDR3 is CASSTAGGPGEQYF. The CDR3 coding sequence is TGTGCCAGCAGCACAGCGGGGGGGCCTGGAGAGCAGTACTTC.

The CDR3 loop reads CASRTRRQGDTDTQYF. Here the CDR3 DNA reads TGCGCCAGCAGAACTCGAAGACAGGGTGACACAGATACGCAGTATTTT. This chain joins TRBV10-2 and TRBJ2-3; 7 positions agree with TRBD1. This CDR3 region has 16 residues. Germline V gives CDR1 WSHSY, CDR2 SAAADI. Unmatched junction bases numbered 11, after V lost 6 bases and J lost 2 bases.

This clonotype was counted once. This could be a read error, since a much larger clone is one nucleotide away. The CDR3 loop is CASRGQGPNTKAFF. The CDR3 DNA reads as TGTGCCAGCAGGGGACAGGGACCAAACACTAAAGCTTTCTTT. The genes are TRBV25-1 and TRBJ1-1, with 9 bases fitting TRBD1. CDR1 is MGHDK, CDR2 SYGVNS, per germline. The CDR3 totals 14 residues.

This chain uses TRBV27 with TRBJ2-1, with a weak D call TRBD2 (6 bases). V was shortened by 2 bases and J by 12 bases, with 14 bases between the two germline ends. The germline V gene encodes CDR1 MNHEY and CDR2 SMNVEV (reference sequence). The CDR3 sequence is 13 residues long. CDR3 loop: CASSLGLGRGQFF. For the CDR3, the DNA is TGTGCCAGCAGTTTAGGTTTGGGGCGGGGGCAGTTCTTC.

The CDR3: CASSLVAGPDTQYF. The CDR3 DNA follows: TGTGCCAGCAGCTTAGTTGCGGGCCCAGATACGCAGTATTTT. The chain links TRBV7-2 to TRBJ2-3, with D possibly TRBD2 on 5 matching bases. The CDR3 is made up of 14 amino acids. V was clipped by 1 base and J by 4 bases, with 9 bases between them. Germline CDR1 reads SGHTA; CDR2 reads FQGNSA.